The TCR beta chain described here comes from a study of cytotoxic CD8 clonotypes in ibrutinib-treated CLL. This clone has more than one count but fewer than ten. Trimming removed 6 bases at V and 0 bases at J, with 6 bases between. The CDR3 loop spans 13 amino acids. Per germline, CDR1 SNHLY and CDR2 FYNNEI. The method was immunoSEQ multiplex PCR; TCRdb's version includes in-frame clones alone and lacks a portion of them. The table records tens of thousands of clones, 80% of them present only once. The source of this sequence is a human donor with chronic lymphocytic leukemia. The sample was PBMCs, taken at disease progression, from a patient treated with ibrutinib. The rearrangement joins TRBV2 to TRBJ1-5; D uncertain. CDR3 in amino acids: CASRMSSNQPQHF. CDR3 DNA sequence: TGTGCCAGCAGGATGTCTAGCAATCAGCCCCAGCATTTT.